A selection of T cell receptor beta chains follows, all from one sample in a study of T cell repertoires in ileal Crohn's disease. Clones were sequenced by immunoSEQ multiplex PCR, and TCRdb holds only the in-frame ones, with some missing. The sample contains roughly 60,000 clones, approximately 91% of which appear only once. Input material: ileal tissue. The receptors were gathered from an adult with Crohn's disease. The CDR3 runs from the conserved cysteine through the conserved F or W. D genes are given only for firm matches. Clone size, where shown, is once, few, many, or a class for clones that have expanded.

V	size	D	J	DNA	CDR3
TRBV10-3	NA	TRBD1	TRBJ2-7	TGTGCCATCAGAGACAGGGACGGGATCTACGAGCAGTACTTC	CAIRDRDGIYEQYF
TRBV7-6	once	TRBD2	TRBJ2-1	TGTGCCAGCAGTCGCAGGGCGGGAGTCGCGAATGAGCAGTTCTTC	CASSRRAGVANEQFF
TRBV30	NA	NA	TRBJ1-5	TGTGCCTGGAGTTACTCCCATAACCAGCCCCAGCATTTT	CAWSYSHNQPQHF
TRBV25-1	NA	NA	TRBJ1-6	TGTGCCAGCAGTGGAGGGAATTATAATTCACCCCTCCACTTT	CASSGGNYNSPLHF
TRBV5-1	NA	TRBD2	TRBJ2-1	TGCGCCAGCAGCTTGTACCTAGCGGGGGGCGTTAATGAGCAGTTCTTC	CASSLYLAGGVNEQFF
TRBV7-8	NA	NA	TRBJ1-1	TGTGCCAGCAGCTTGAAGGGAGAGAACACTGAAGCTTTCTTT	CASSLKGENTEAFF
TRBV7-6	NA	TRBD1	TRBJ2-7	TGTGCCAGCAGCTCACTACAGGGGGCTCGGTACGAGCAGTACTTC	CASSSLQGARYEQYF
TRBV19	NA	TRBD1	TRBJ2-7	TGTGCCAGTAGCCGTGGGACAGGGGTGTACGAGCAGTACTTC	CASSRGTGVYEQYF
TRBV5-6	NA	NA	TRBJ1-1	TGTGCCAGCAGCCGTATCTTCACTGAAGCTTTCTTT	CASSRIFTEAFF
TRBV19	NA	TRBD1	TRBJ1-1	TGTGCCACGTATCCGAACAGGGGTCAAGCTGAAGCTTTCTTT	CATYPNRGQAEAFF
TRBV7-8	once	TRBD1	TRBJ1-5	TGTGCCAGCAGCTATAACGACGGACAGGCGAGAAAGCATTTT	CASSYNDGQARKHF
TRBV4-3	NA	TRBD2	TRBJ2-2	TGCGCCAGCAGCCAAAAATCTTCAGCGGGAGGTCCCGGGGAGCTGTTTTTT	CASSQKSSAGGPGELFF
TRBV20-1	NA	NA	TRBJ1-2	TGCAGTGTACCACTCTCCGCTGGCTACACCTTC	CSVPLSAGYTF
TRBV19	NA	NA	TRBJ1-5	TGTGCCAGTAGCGTTGGGACCGGAGGAGGGCGACAGCCCCAGCATTTT	CASSVGTGGGRQPQHF
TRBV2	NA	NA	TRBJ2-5	TGTGCCAGCAGTGAACCCGGGTCTGGGGGGAGTAGGGCCCAGTACTTC	CASSEPGSGGSRAQYF
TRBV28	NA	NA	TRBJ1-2	TGTGCCAGCAGTAACCAAAACGGGAGGGGAGATGGCTACACCTTC	CASSNQNGRGDGYTF
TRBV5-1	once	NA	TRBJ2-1	TGCGCCAGCAGCTTGGAATTGGTGGGTCAGGGTTACAATGAGCAGTTCTTC	CASSLELVGQGYNEQFF
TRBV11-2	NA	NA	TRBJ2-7	TGTGCCAGCAGCTTAGGATCGGGAGTGGGTGAGCAGTACTTC	CASSLGSGVGEQYF
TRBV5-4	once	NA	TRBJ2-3	TGTGCCAGCAGCTTGGCCCGCGGGAAAAATACGCAGTATTTT	CASSLARGKNTQYF
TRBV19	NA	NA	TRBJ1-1	TGTGCCAGTAGTATTGGGGCCCCTGAAGCTTTCTTT	CASSIGAPEAFF
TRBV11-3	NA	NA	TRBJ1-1	TGTGCCAGCAGCAACAGTTTCATGAACACTGAAGCTTTCTTT	CASSNSFMNTEAFF
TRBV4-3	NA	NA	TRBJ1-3	TGCGCCAGCAGCTCGTATTCTGGAAACACCATATATTTT	CASSSYSGNTIYF
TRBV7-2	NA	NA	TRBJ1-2	TGTGCCAGCAGCCCCCAACAGGGTTTGAACTATGGCTACACCTTC	CASSPQQGLNYGYTF
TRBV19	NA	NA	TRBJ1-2	TGTGCCAGTCTGGCCAGGGAGGTAGACGGCTACACCTTC	CASLAREVDGYTF
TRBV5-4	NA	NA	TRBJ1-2	TGTGCCAGCAGCCGCGGGACCGGACTAGGGTACACCTTC	CASSRGTGLGYTF
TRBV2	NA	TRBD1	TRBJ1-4	TGTGCCAGCAGATTAGGGACAGCTAATGAAAAACTGTTTTTT	CASRLGTANEKLFF
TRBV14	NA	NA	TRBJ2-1	TGTGCCAGCAGCCAAGATGGGGCGAAGAAGGTCTGGCAGGAGCAGTTCTTC	CASSQDGAKKVWQEQFF
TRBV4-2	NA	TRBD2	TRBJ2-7	TGTGCCAGCGGGGGGGGACTGGATTCCTACGAGCAGTACTTC	CASGGGLDSYEQYF
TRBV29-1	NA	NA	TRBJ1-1	TGCAGCGTTGAACTCAGGGCTATGAACACTGAAGCTTTCTTT	CSVELRAMNTEAFF
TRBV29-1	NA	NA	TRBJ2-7	TGCAGCGTTGCCCAGAACTACGAGCAGTACTTC	CSVAQNYEQYF
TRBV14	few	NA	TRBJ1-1	TGTGCCAGCAGCTTCAGGGATGGGCTAGTTGGGGACACTGAAGCTTTCTTT	CASSFRDGLVGDTEAFF
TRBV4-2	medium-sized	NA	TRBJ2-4	TGTGCCAGCAGCCAAGACGATTCTACCCGGGCCAAAAACATTCAGTACTTC	CASSQDDSTRAKNIQYF
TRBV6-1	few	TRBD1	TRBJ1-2	TGTGCCAGCAGTGGGACAGGGAGGGACTACACCTTC	CASSGTGRDYTF
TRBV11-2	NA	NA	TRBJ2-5	TGTGCCAGCAGCCCCGGCAGGGGAGGGGAGACCCAGTACTTC	CASSPGRGGETQYF
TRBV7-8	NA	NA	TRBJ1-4	TGTGCCAGCAGCGAGGACAGCAAAAATGAAAAACTGTTTTTT	CASSEDSKNEKLFF
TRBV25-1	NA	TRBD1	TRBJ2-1	TGTGCCAGCAGTGTCGACAGGGTCCCGAATGAGCAGTTCTTC	CASSVDRVPNEQFF
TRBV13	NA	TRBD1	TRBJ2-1	TGTGCCAGCAGCTCAGGGACAGGGGACGAGCAGTTCTTC	CASSSGTGDEQFF
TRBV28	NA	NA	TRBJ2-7	TGTGCCAGCAGTTTATACACGAACTACGAGCAGTACTTC	CASSLYTNYEQYF
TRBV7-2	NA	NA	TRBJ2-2	TGTGCCAGCAGCCCACAAACAGGGACCGGGGAGCTGTTTTTT	CASSPQTGTGELFF
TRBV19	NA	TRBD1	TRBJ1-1	TGTGCCAGTAGTAAGGACAGGGTGGGGACACAGAACACTGAAGCTTTCTTT	CASSKDRVGTQNTEAFF
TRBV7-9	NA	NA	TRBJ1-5	TGTGCCAGCAGCTTAGCAGGGGGTCAGCCCCAGCATTTT	CASSLAGGQPQHF
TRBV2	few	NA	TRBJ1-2	TGTGCCAGCAGGGGGGACTCCTATGGCTACACCTTC	CASRGDSYGYTF
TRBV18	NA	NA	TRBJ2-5	TGTGCCAGCTCACCTAGGCTTTGGACACAAGAGACCCAGTACTTC	CASSPRLWTQETQYF
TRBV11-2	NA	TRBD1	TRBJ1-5	TGTGCCAGCAGCTTGGGAGACAGGGAGAATCAGCCCCAGCATTTT	CASSLGDRENQPQHF
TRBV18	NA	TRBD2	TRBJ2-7	TGTGCCAGCTCTCCTAGCGGGAGTTCTTACGAGCAGTACTTC	CASSPSGSSYEQYF
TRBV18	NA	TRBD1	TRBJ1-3	TGTGCCAGCTCCGATTCGACAGGGCCTGGAAACACCATATATTTT	CASSDSTGPGNTIYF
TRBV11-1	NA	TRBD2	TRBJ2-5	TGTGCCAGCGAACTAGCGGGGGCAAAGACCCAGTACTTC	CASELAGAKTQYF
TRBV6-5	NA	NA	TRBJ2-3	TGTGCCAGCAGCCGGAGCACTAGCACAGATACGCAGTATTTT	CASSRSTSTDTQYF
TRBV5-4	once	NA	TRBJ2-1	TGTGCCAGCAGCCGGAGAGCAACCGGGACAGCGGGCAACAATGAGCAGTTCTTC	CASSRRATGTAGNNEQFF
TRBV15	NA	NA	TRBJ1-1	TGTGCCACCAGCAGAGGGACTAAGTTTGTCGCTGAAGCTTTCTTT	CATSRGTKFVAEAFF